This record looks at one TCR beta chain sequence and its context. The sample holds other DNA sequences that translate to the same CDR3. Measured with immunoSEQ multiplex PCR; TCRdb has only the in-frame clones, and not every one. The data show roughly 250,000 clones, around 86% seen once. These data originate in a study of blood T cell repertoires in COVID-19. As for the study in general: Samples came from the United States, Italy and Spain, spanning acute and convalescent COVID-19.

Across about two dozen US areas, participants ranged in age from about 18 to 90 years. Cohorts were assigned according to the clinical history that participants reported. The CDR3 is 13 residues long. V lost 6 bases to trimming and J lost 4 bases, with 11 bases between them. CDR1 is LNHDA and CDR2 is SQIVND in the germline V gene (reference sequence). The chain links TRBV19 to TRBJ2-3, with TRBD1 as a possible D gene (6 bases). Sequencing was performed on PBMCs or T cells enriched from blood (not recorded which). The sequence was obtained from a woman between 35 and 50 years old with acute COVID-19. The CDR3, as DNA: TGTGCCAGTAGGGGCAGGGGTCCAGATACGCAGTATTTT. Its protein product is CASRGRGPDTQYF.